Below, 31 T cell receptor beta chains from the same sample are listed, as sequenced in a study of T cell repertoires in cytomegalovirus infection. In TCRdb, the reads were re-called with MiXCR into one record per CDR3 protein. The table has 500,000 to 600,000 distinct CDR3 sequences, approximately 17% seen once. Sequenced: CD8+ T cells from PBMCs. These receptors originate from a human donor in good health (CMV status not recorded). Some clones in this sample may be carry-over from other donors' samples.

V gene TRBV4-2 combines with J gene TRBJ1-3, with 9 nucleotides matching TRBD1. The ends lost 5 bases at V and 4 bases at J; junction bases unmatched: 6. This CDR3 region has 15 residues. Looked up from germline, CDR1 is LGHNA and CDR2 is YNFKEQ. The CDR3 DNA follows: TGTGCCAGCAGCATTGGGACAGGGTCCGGAAACACCATATATTTT. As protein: CASSIGTGSGNTIYF.

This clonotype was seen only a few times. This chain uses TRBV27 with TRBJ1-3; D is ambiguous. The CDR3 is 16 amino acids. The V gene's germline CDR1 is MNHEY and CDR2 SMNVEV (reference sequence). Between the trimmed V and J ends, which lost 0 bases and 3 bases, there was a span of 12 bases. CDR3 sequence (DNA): TGTGCCAGCAGTTTATCGTTGCCGAGTAATGGAAACACCATATATTTT. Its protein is CASSLSLPSNGNTIYF.

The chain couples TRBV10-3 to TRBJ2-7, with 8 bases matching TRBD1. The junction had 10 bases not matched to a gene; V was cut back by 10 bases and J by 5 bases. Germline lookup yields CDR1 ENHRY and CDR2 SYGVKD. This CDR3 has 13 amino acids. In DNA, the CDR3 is TGTGCCAGCTCGACAGGGGAGAACGACGAGCAGTACTTC. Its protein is CASSTGENDEQYF.

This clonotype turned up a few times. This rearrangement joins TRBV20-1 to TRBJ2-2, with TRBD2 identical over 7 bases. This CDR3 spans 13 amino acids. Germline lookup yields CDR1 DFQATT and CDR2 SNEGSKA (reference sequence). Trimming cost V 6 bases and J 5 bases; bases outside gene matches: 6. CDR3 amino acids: CSAPRRETGELFF. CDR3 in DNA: TGCAGTGCCCCAAGGCGGGAGACCGGGGAGCTGTTTTTT.

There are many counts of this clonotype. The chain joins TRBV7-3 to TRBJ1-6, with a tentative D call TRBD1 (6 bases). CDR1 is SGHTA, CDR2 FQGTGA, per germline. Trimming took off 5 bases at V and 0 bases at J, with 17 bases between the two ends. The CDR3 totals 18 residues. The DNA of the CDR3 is TGTGCCAGCAGCGAAAAGTCCAGGGGAAGCTCCTATAATTCACCCCTCCACTTT. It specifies CASSEKSRGSSYNSPLHF. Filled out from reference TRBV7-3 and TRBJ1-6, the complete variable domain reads GAGVSQTPSNKVTEKGKYVELRCDPISGHTALYWYRQSLGQGPEFLIYFQGTGAADDSGLPNDRFFAVRPEGSVSTLKIQRTERGDSAVYLCASSEKSRGSSYNSPLHFGNGTRLTVT.

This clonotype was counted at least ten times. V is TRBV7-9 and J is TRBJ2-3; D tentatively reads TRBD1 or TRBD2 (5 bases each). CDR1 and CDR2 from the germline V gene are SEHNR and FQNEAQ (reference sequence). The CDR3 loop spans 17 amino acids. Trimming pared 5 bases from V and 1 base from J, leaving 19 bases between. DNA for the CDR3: TGTGCCAGCAGCCTCCCGGGACGCGAGAGGGGCACAGATACGCAGTATTTT. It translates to CASSLPGRERGTDTQYF.

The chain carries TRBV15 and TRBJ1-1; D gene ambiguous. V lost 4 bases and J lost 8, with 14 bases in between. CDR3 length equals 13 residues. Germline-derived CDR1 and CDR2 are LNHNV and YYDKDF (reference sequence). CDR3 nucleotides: TGTGCCACCAGCAATCAGGACTATGAAGAAGCTTTCTTT. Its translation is CATSNQDYEEAFF. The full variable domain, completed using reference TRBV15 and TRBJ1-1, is DAMVIQNPRYQVTQFGKPVTLSCSQTLNHNVMYWYQQKSSQAPKLLFHYYDKDFNNEADTPDNFQSRRPNTSFCFLDIRSPGLGDTAMYLCATSNQDYEEAFFGQGTRLTVV.

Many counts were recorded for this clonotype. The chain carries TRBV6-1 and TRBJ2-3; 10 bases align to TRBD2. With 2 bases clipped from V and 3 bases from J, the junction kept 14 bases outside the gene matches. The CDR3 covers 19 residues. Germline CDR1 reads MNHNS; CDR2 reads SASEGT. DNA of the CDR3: TGTGCCAGCAGTGAAACTAGCGGGGATCTTATTGCGGGTACAGATACGCAGTATTTT. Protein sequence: CASSETSGDLIAGTDTQYF.

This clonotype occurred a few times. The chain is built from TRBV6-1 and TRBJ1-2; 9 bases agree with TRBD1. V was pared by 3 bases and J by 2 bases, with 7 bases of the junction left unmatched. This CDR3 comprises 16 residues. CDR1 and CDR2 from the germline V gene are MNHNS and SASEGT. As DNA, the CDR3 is TGTGCCAGCAGTGACAAACCGGGACAGGGAAACTATGGCTACACCTTC. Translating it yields CASSDKPGQGNYGYTF.

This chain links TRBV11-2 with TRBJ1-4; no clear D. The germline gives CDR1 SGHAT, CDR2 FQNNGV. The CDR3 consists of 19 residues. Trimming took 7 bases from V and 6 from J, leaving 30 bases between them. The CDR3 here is CASISSPSDRSFGHEKLFF. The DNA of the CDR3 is TGTGCCAGCATCTCGTCCCCTAGTGATCGGTCGTTTGGCCATGAAAAACTGTTTTTT.

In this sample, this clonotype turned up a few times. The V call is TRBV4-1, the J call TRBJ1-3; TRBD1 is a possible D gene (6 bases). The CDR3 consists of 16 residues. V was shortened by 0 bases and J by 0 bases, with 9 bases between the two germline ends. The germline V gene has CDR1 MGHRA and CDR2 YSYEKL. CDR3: CASSQDGGASGNTIYF. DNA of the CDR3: TGCGCCAGCAGCCAAGACGGGGGGGCCTCTGGAAACACCATATATTTT.

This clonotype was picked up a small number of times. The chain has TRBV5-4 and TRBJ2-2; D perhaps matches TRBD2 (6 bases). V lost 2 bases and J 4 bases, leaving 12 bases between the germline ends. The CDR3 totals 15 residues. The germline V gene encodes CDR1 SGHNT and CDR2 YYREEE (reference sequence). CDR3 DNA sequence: TGTGCCAGCAGCTTAGGCAGGGAGGTCACCGGGGAGCTGTTTTTT. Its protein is CASSLGREVTGELFF.

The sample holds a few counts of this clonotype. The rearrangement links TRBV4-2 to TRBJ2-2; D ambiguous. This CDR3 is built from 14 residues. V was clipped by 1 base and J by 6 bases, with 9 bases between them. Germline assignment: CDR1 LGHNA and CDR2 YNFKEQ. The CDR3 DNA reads TGTGCCAGCAGCCAAGGCGAGCGCTCCGGGGAGCTGTTTTTT. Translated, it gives CASSQGERSGELFF.

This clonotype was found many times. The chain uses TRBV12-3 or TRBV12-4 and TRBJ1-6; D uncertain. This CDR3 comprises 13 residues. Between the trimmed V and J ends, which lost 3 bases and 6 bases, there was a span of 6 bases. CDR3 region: CASSLDSNSPLHF. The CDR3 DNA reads TGTGCCAGCAGTTTGGATAGTAATTCACCCCTCCACTTT.

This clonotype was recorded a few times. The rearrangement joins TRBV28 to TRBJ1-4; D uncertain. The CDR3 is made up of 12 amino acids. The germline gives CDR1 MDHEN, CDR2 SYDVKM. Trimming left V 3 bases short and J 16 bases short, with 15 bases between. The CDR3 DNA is TGTGCCAGCAGTTTGATTGACGGGGAATCGTTTTTT. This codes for CASSLIDGESFF.

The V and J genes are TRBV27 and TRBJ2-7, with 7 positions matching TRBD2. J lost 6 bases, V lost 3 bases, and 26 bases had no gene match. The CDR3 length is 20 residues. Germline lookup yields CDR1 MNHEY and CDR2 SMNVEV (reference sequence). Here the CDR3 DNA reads TGTGCCAGCAGTTTGGGGGGGAGGGCAGAGCGGAAAGGATTACGGCTCGAGCAGTACTTC. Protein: CASSLGGRAERKGLRLEQYF.

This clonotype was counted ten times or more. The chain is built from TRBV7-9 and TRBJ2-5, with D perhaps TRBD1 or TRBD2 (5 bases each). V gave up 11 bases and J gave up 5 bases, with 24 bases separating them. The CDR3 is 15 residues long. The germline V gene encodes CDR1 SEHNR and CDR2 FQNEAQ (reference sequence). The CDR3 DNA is TGTGCCCTCAACGTACATATAAACGAGGGGGAGACCCAGTACTTC. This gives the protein CALNVHINEGETQYF. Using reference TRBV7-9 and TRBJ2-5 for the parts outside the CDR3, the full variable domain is DTGVSQNPRHKITKRGQNVTFRCDPISEHNRLYWYRQTLGQGPEFLTYFQNEAQLEKSRLLSDRFSAERPKGSFSTLEIQRTEQGDSAMYLCALNVHINEGETQYFGPGTRLLVL.

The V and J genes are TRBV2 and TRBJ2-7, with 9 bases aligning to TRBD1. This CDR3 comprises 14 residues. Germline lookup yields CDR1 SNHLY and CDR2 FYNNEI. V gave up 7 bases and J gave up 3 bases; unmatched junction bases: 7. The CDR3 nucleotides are TGTGCCAGCAACAGGGGGCTCACGATCTACGAGCAGTACTTC. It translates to CASNRGLTIYEQYF.

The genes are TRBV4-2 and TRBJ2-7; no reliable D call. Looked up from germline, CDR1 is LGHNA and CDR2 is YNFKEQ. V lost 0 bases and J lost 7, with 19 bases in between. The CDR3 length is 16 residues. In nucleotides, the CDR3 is TGTGCCAGCAGCCAAGATCCGAGCGAGACCCCTCGGGAGCAGTACTTC. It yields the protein CASSQDPSETPREQYF.

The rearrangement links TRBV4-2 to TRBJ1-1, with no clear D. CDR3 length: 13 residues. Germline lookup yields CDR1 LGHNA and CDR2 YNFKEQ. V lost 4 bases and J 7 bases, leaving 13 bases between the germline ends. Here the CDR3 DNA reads TGTGCCAGCAGCCCCATAGGTGGTGTTGAAGCTTTCTTT. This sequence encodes CASSPIGGVEAFF.

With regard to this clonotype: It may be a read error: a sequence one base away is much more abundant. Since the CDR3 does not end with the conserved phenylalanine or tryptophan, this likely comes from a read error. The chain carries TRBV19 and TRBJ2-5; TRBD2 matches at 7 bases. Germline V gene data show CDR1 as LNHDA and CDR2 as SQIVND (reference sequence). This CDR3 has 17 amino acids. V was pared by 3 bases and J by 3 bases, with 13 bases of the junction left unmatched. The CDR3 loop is CASSMAGWRESEETQYL. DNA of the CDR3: TGTGCCAGTAGTATGGCCGGATGGCGGGAGTCAGAAGAGACCCAGTACTTA.

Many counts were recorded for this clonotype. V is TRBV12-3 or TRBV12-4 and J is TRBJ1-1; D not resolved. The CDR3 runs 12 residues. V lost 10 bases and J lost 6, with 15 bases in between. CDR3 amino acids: CATEHLGAEAFF. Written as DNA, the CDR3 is TGTGCCACCGAGCACCTCGGGGCTGAAGCTTTCTTT.

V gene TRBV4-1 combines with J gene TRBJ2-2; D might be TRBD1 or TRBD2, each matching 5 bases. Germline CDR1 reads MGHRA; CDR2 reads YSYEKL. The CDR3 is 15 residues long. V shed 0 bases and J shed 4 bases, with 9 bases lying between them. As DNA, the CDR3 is TGCGCCAGCAGCCAAGATGGGGGTATCACCGGGGAGCTGTTTTTT. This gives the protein CASSQDGGITGELFF.

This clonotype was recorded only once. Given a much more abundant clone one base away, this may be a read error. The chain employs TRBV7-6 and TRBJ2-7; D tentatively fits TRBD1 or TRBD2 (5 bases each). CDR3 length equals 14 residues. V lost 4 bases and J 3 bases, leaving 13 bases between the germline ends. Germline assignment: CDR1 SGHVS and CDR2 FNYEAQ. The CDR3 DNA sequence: TGTGCCAGCAGCTCCCCGGGGACGTTCTACGAGCAGTACTTC. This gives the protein CASSSPGTFYEQYF.

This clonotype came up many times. The CDR3 DNA reads as TGTGCCAGCAGTTTTTCCCAGGGAAGTTCCTACGAGCAGTACTTC. Amino acid sequence: CASSFSQGSSYEQYF. The chain uses TRBV27 and TRBJ2-7, with a tentative D call TRBD1 (5 bases). From germline, CDR1 is MNHEY and CDR2 SMNVEV (reference sequence). The CDR3 is 15 amino acids. V lost 3 bases, J lost 1 base, and 13 bases lay in between.

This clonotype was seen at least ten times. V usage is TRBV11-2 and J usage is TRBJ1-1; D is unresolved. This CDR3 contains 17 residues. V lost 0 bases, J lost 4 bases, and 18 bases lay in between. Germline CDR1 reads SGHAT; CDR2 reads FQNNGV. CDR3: CASSLEMFREGFTEAFF. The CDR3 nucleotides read TGTGCCAGCAGCTTAGAAATGTTTAGGGAAGGGTTCACTGAAGCTTTCTTT.

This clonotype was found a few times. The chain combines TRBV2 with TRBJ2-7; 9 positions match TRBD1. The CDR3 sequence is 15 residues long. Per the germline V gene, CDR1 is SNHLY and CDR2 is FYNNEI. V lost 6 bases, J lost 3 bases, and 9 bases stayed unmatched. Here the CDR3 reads CASRWRDRDYYEQYF. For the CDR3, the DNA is TGTGCCAGCAGATGGAGGGACAGGGATTACTACGAGCAGTACTTC.

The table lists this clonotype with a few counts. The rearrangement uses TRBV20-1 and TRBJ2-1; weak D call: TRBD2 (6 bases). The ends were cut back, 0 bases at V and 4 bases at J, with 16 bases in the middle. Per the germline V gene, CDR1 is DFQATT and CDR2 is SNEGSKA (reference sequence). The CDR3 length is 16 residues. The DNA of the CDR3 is TGCAGTGCTAGAGATTTAGGAGGGGAGAGGTACAATGAGCAGTTCTTC. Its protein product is CSARDLGGERYNEQFF.

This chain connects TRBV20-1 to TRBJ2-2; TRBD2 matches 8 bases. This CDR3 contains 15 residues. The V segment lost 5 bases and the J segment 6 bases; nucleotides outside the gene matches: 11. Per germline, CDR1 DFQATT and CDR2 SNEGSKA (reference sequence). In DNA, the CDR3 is TGCAGTGCTTTAACCGGGACTAGGTTTCCCGGGGAGCTGTTTTTT. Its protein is CSALTGTRFPGELFF.

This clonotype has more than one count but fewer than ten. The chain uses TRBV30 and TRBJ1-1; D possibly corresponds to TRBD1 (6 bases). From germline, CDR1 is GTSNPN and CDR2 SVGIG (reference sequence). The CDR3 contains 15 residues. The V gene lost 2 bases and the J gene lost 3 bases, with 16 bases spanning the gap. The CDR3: CAWSSWDTGDTEAFF. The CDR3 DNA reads TGTGCCTGGAGTTCATGGGACACAGGAGACACTGAAGCTTTCTTT.

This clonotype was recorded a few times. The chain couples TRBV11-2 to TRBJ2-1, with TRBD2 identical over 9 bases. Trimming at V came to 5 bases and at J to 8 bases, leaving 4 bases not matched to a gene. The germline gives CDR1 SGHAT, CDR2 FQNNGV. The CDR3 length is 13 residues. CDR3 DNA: TGTGCCAGCAGCCCCGCGGGGGGGGATGAGCAGTTCTTC. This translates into CASSPAGGDEQFF.